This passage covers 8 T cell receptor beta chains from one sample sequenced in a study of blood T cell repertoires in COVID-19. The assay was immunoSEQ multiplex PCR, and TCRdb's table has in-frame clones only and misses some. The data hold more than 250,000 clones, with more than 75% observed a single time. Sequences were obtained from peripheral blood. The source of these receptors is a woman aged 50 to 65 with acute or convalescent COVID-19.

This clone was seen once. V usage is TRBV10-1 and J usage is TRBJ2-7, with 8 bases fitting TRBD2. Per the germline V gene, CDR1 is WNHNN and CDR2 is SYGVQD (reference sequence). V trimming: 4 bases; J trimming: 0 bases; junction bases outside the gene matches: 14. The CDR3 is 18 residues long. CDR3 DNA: TGCGCCAGCAGTGTAGAGCGGGAGCTTTACTGGAGCTCCTACGAGCAGTACTTC. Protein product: CASSVERELYWSSYEQYF.

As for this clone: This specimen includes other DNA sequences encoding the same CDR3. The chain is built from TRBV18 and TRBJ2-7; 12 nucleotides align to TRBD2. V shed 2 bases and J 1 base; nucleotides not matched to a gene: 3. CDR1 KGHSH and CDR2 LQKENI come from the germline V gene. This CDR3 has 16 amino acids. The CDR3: CASSPRLAGASYEQYF. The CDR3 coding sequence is TGTGCCAGCTCACCAAGACTAGCGGGAGCTTCCTACGAGCAGTACTTC.

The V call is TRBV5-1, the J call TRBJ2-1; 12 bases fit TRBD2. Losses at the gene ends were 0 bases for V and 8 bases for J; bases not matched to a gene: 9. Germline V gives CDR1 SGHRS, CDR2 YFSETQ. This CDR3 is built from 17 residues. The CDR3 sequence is CASSLASTSGSRDEQFF. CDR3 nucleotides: TGCGCCAGCAGCTTGGCCTCGACTAGCGGGAGTAGAGATGAGCAGTTCTTC.

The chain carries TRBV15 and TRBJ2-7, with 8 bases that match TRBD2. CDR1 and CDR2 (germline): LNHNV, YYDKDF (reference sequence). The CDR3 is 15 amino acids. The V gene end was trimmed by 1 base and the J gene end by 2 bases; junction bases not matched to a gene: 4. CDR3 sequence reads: CATSRGTSRPYEQYF. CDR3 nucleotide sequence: TGTGCCACCAGCAGAGGGACTAGCAGACCCTACGAGCAGTACTTC.

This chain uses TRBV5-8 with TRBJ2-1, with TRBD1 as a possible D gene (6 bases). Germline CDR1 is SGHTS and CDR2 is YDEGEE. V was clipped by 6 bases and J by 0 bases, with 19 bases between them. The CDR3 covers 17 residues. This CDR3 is CASNSIQGLSSYNEQFF. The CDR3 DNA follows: TGTGCCAGCAACTCGATACAGGGCCTTAGCTCCTACAATGAGCAGTTCTTC.

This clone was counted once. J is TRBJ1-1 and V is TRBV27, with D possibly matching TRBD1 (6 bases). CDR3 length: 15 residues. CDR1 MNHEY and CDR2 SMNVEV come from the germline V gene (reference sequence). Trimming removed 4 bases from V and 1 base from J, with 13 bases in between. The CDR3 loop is CASSSTGISNTEAFF. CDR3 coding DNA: TGTGCCAGCAGTTCCACAGGGATCTCGAACACTGAAGCTTTCTTT.

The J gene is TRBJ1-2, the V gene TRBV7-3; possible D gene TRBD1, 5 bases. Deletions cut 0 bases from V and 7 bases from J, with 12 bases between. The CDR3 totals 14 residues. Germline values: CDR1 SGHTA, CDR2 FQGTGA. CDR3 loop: CASSLTVTERGYTF. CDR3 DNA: TGTGCCAGCAGCTTAACTGTGACAGAGCGTGGCTACACCTTC.

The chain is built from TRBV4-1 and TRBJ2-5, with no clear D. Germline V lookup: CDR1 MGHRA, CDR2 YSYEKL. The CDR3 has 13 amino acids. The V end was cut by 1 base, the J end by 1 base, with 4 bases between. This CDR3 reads CASSQARQETQYF. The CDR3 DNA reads TGCGCCAGCAGCCAAGCTCGCCAAGAGACCCAGTACTTC.